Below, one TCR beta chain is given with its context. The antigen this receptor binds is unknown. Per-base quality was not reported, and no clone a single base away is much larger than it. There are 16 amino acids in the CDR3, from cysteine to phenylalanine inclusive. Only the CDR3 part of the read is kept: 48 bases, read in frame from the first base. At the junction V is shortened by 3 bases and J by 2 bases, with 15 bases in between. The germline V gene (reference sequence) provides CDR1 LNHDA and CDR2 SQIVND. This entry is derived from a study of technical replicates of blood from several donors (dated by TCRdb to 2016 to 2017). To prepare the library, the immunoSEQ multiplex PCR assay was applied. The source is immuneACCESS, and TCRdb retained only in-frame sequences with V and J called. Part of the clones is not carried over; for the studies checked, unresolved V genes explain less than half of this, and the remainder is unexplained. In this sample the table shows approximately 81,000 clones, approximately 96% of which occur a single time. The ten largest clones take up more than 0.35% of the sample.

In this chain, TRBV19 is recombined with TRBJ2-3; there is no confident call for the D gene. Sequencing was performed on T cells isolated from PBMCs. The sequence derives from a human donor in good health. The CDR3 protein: CASSIQVKRPTDTQYF. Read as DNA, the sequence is TGTGCCAGTAGTATCCAAGTTAAGCGCCCCACAGATACGCAGTATTTT.